This TCR beta chain was found in a study of T cell responses to AZD1222 COVID-19 vaccine. As regards this clone: The antigen is undetermined.

Study-wide results and limits: Donors were mostly white British, more females; clonal diversity possibly underestimated. Sampling that yielded the repertoires occurred only after the peak T cell response. Seropositive status at baseline applied to only five to seven AZD1222 recipients.

CDR1 and CDR2 (germline): SGHRS, YFSETQ. V lost 3 bases, J lost 2 bases, and 17 bases lay in between. The CDR3 loop spans 16 amino acids. Here immunoSEQ multiplex PCR was the method, and the copy in TCRdb shows in-frame clones only, minus some. The table includes about 140,000 clones, roughly 93% detected once. The receptor comes from an adult who received the AZD1222 COVID-19 vaccine. This sequence joins TRBV5-1 and TRBJ1-1; tentatively, D is TRBD1 (6 bases). Sequencing was performed on peripheral blood, taken 28 days after the second AZD1222 dose. The CDR3: CASSWGPQGLNTEAFF. The CDR3 DNA follows: TGCGCCAGCAGCTGGGGGCCACAGGGTCTTAACACTGAAGCTTTCTTT.